A single TCR beta chain is shown here with its context. Its target is not known. The source of the sample is a study of shared clonotypes between healthy human individuals. Notes on the study in general: Generation of non-shared clonotypes was less probable than generation of clonotypes shared by all four donors.

The method was immunoSEQ multiplex PCR; TCRdb's version includes in-frame clones alone and lacks a portion of them. The repertoire has some 2.1 million clones, approximately 95% of them found once; the top ten carry 0.9% to 1.3%. Per the germline V gene, CDR1 is LGHNA and CDR2 is YSLEER. The CDR3 runs 15 residues. Trimming removed 2 bases at V and 3 bases at J, with 14 bases between. CD45RO-negative CD8 cells positively selected for CCR7 made up the naive population, which excluded terminally differentiated effector memory CD45RA+ cells. The chain combines TRBV4-3 with TRBJ2-7; D unclear. The source material was naive CD8+ T cells sorted from blood. This clonotype originated in a man between 18 and 35 years old in good health. Here the CDR3 reads CASSQRLGPLYEQYF. The CDR3 region has the DNA TGCGCCAGCAGCCAAAGGCTAGGGCCCCTCTACGAGCAGTACTTC.